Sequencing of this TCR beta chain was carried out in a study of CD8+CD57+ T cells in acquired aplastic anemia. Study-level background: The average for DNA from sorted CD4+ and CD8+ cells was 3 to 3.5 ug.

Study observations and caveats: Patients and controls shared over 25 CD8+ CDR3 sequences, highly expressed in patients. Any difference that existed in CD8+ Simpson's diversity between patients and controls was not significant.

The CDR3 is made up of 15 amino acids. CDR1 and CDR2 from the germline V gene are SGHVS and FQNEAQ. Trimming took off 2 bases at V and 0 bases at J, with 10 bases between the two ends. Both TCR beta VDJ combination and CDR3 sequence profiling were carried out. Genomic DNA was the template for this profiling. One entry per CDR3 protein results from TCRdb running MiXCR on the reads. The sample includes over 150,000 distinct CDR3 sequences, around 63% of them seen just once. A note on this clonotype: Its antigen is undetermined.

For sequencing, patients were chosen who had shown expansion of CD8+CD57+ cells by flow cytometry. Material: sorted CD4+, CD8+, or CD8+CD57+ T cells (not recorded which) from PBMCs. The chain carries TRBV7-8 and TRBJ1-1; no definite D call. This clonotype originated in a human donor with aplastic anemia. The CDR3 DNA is TGTGCCAGCAGCTTATTACCGGTTATGAACACTGAAGCTTTCTTT. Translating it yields CASSLLPVMNTEAFF.